Below, 32 T cell receptor beta chains from the same sample are listed, as sequenced in a study of cytomegalovirus exposure and HLA in healthy donors. PCR employed 60 Vbeta and 13 Jbeta primers. Method: immunoSEQ multiplex PCR; TCRdb's copy keeps in-frame clones and lacks some. The sample gives 210,000 or so clones, 83% of which show up once; over 1.1% is in the top ten. Material for sequencing was PBMCs. Receptors originate from a girl aged 10 to 17 in good health and CMV-seronegative.

CDR3 residues: CSVSRGKEQYF. The CDR3 DNA reads as TGCAGCGTTAGCCGGGGGAAAGAGCAGTACTTC. This chain links TRBV29-1 with TRBJ2-7; weak D call: TRBD2 (6 bases). The germline gives CDR1 SQVTM, CDR2 ANQGSEA. Trimming took 5 bases from V and 7 from J, leaving 12 bases between them. The CDR3 is 11 amino acids.

To note about this clone: Other DNA sequences within the sample encode an identical CDR3. The V and J genes are TRBV9 and TRBJ2-1; D gene ambiguous. CDR3 length equals 15 residues. V was shortened by 0 bases and J by 0 bases, with 7 bases between the two germline ends. Germline assignment: CDR1 SGDLS and CDR2 YYNGEE. For the CDR3, the DNA is TGTGCCAGCAGCGTAGTGGTCGGCTCCTACAATGAGCAGTTCTTC. Encoded protein: CASSVVVGSYNEQFF.

The genes are TRBV18 and TRBJ1-1, with a possible D match to TRBD1 (5 bases). Trimming left V 4 bases short and J 3 bases short, with 18 bases between. The CDR3 sequence is 16 residues long. Germline loops: CDR1 KGHSH, CDR2 LQKENI. This CDR3 reads CASSRLQGGVYTEAFF. The DNA of the CDR3 is TGTGCCAGCTCACGACTCCAGGGAGGGGTGTACACTGAAGCTTTCTTT.

The chain couples TRBV7-3 to TRBJ1-1; no reliable D call. Germline-derived CDR1 and CDR2 are SGHTA and FQGTGA. V gave up 1 base and J gave up 1 base, with 10 bases separating them. The CDR3 length is 15 residues. The CDR3 reads CASSLNGFTNTEAFF. In DNA form, the CDR3 reads TGTGCCAGCAGCTTAAATGGCTTTACGAACACTGAAGCTTTCTTT. Drawing the rest from reference TRBV7-3 and TRBJ1-1, the complete variable domain is GAGVSQTPSNKVTEKGKYVELRCDPISGHTALYWYRQSLGQGPEFLIYFQGTGAADDSGLPNDRFFAVRPEGSVSTLKIQRTERGDSAVYLCASSLNGFTNTEAFFGQGTRLTVV.

The chain is built from TRBV5-3 and TRBJ2-1, with 8 positions matching TRBD1. TRBV5-3 is sorted into the ORF group, with uncertain function. V dropped 4 bases and J dropped 2; count of bases not matched to a gene: 5. The length of the CDR3 is 15 residues. The CDR3 reads CARSADRGPYNEQFF. The DNA of the CDR3 is TGTGCCAGAAGCGCAGACAGGGGTCCCTACAATGAGCAGTTCTTC.

This chain connects TRBV2 to TRBJ1-6; a possible D gene is TRBD1 (5 bases). Per germline, CDR1 SNHLY and CDR2 FYNNEI. V lost 7 bases and J 9 bases, leaving 22 bases between the germline ends. The CDR3 length is 16 residues. The CDR3 spells CASNYPSGSVRSPLHF. The CDR3 nucleotides read TGTGCCAGCAACTATCCTTCAGGGTCGGTCCGTTCACCCCTCCACTTT.

The V call is TRBV6-6, the J call TRBJ2-3; a possible D gene is TRBD1 (5 bases). Germline CDR1 MNHNY, CDR2 SVGAGI (reference sequence). V lost 0 bases to trimming and J lost 2 bases, with 9 bases between them. There are 15 residues in the CDR3. CDR3 loop: CASSYSDSITDTQYF. DNA for the CDR3: TGTGCCAGCAGTTACTCTGACAGTATCACAGATACGCAGTATTTT.

V and J are TRBV28 and TRBJ2-3; 13 bases match TRBD2. CDR1 and CDR2 from the germline V gene are MDHEN and SYDVKM. The CDR3 covers 16 residues. V was pared by 5 bases and J by 6 bases, with 8 bases of the junction left unmatched. In nucleotides, the CDR3 is TGTGCCAGCAGTCTTCGGACTAGCGGGAGTTGGGATACGCAGTATTTT. Its protein is CASSLRTSGSWDTQYF.

J is TRBJ2-1 and V is TRBV4-2; 7 bases align to TRBD2. Germline assignment: CDR1 LGHNA and CDR2 YNFKEQ. The V segment lost 4 bases and the J segment 5 bases; nucleotides outside the gene matches: 14. This CDR3 contains 17 residues. CDR3 DNA sequence: TGTGCCAGCAGCCCGCCCCCTAGCGGTTACTTAAACAATGAGCAGTTCTTC. Amino acid sequence: CASSPPPSGYLNNEQFF.

The chain combines TRBV28 with TRBJ1-1; 8 nucleotides line up with TRBD1. The CDR3 has 12 residues. The germline gives CDR1 MDHEN, CDR2 SYDVKM. V lost 10 bases to trimming and J lost 4 bases; unmatched junction nucleotides: 5. The CDR3 loop is CATGQGTTEAFF. The CDR3 DNA sequence: TGTGCCACCGGACAGGGCACCACTGAAGCTTTCTTT.

In DNA form, the CDR3 reads TGTGCCAGTAGTCGGGGACTAGCCTACAATGAGCAGTTCTTC. Amino acid sequence: CASSRGLAYNEQFF. The chain carries TRBV19 and TRBJ2-1; 8 bases are shared with TRBD2. The CDR3 has 14 amino acids. V shed 5 bases, J shed 2 bases, and the junction held 2 bases outside the gene matches. Germline V gives CDR1 LNHDA, CDR2 SQIVND (reference sequence).

The chain uses TRBV15 and TRBJ1-5; 8 positions agree with TRBD1. There are 15 residues in the CDR3. V gave up 3 bases and J gave up 6 bases; unmatched junction bases: 7. From germline, CDR1 is LNHNV and CDR2 YYDKDF (reference sequence). CDR3 nucleotide sequence: TGTGCCACCAGCAGGTCTAGGACAGGGACTCAGCCCCAGCATTTT. Translation gives CATSRSRTGTQPQHF.

This clone was seen once. This sequence joins TRBV2 and TRBJ2-5; 13 bases line up with TRBD2. Germline V gene lookup returns CDR1 SNHLY and CDR2 FYNNEI. The J segment lost 5 bases and the V segment lost 6 bases, leaving 6 bases of the junction unmatched. The CDR3 is made up of 15 amino acids. The CDR3 is CASRKGTSGTETQYF. Written as DNA, the CDR3 is TGTGCCAGCAGGAAAGGGACTAGCGGGACGGAGACCCAGTACTTC.

Comments on this clone: Other DNA sequences in this specimen translate into the identical CDR3. The chain employs TRBV28 and TRBJ1-1; 9 bases agree with TRBD1. This CDR3 comprises 14 residues. Germline V CDR1 and CDR2: MDHEN, SYDVKM. With 6 bases clipped from V and 2 bases from J, the junction kept 4 bases outside the gene matches. DNA of the CDR3: TGTGCCAGCAGCCCGGGACAGGGCAACACTGAAGCTTTCTTT. Its protein product is CASSPGQGNTEAFF.

The CDR3 protein is CASTLNTEAFF. CDR3 bases: TGTGCCAGCACGTTGAACACTGAAGCTTTCTTT. V is TRBV6-5 and J is TRBJ1-1; no definite D call. Trimming removed 7 bases at V and 0 bases at J, with 3 bases between. The CDR3 sequence is 11 residues long. The germline V gene has CDR1 MNHEY and CDR2 SVGAGI.

V gene TRBV19 combines with J gene TRBJ2-7; 7 positions agree with TRBD1. The germline V gene encodes CDR1 LNHDA and CDR2 SQIVND (reference sequence). Unmatched junction bases numbered 10, after V lost 3 bases and J lost 2 bases. The CDR3 consists of 16 residues. For the CDR3, the DNA is TGTGCCAGTAGTATCCCGGGACAGACAAGGACCTACGAGCAGTACTTC. Its protein is CASSIPGQTRTYEQYF.

This chain uses TRBV5-1 with TRBJ1-5; D not certain. This CDR3 contains 15 residues. V dropped 2 bases and J dropped 6 bases, with 15 bases sitting between them. The germline V gene encodes CDR1 SGHRS and CDR2 YFSETQ. The CDR3 DNA follows: TGCGCCAGCAGCTTACTTGGTCAAGAGTTTCAGCCCCAGCATTTT. It encodes CASSLLGQEFQPQHF.

Written as DNA, the CDR3 is TGTGCCAGCAGCTTAGCAGGGGTCGCTGGTCAGCCCCAGCATTTT. It yields the protein CASSLAGVAGQPQHF. The rearrangement links TRBV7-8 to TRBJ1-5; TRBD1 is a possible D gene (5 bases). With 0 bases removed from V and 6 bases from J, the gap between germline ends came to 12 bases. CDR3 length equals 15 residues. CDR1 SGHVS and CDR2 FQNEAQ come from the germline V gene.

The chain couples TRBV28 to TRBJ2-1, with no clear D. Trimming shortened V by 6 bases and J by 2 bases, and 14 bases separated the two germline ends. From germline, CDR1 is MDHEN and CDR2 SYDVKM. This CDR3 has 15 amino acids. The DNA for the CDR3 is TGTGCCAGCAGACCCTCCCTAATCCCCTACAATGAGCAGTTCTTC. Amino acid sequence: CASRPSLIPYNEQFF.

The rearrangement links TRBV28 to TRBJ2-4; unclear D gene. This CDR3 has 13 amino acids. The germline V and J ends were trimmed by 5 bases and 6 bases, with 11 bases remaining between them. Germline V gene sequence: CDR1 MDHEN, CDR2 SYDVKM. CDR3 nucleotides: TGTGCCAGCAGTCAACCCGGTAGAAACATTCAGTACTTC. This sequence encodes CASSQPGRNIQYF.

CDR3 DNA sequence: TGTGCCAGCAGTGAATCGGGGAGAACTAGCAATCAGCCCCAGCATTTT. Translation: CASSESGRTSNQPQHF. The chain couples TRBV25-1 to TRBJ1-5; D not resolved. V lost 1 base to trimming and J lost 0 bases, with 10 bases between them. CDR1 is MGHDK and CDR2 is SYGVNS in the germline V gene. The CDR3 covers 16 residues.

The chain employs TRBV28 and TRBJ1-2, with 7 bases matching TRBD1. CDR1 and CDR2 (germline): MDHEN, SYDVKM. This CDR3 region has 16 residues. With V trimmed by 1 base and J by 4 bases, 9 bases remained unmatched. The CDR3 DNA follows: TGTGCCAGCAGTTTATACCAAGGGGGCACCCCCTATGGCTACACCTTC. Residues: CASSLYQGGTPYGYTF.

This clone turned up a few times. The J gene is TRBJ2-7, the V gene TRBV6-6; a weak D match, TRBD1 (8 bases). Trimming cost V 0 bases and J 7 bases, with 16 bases left between them. The V gene's germline CDR1 is MNHNY and CDR2 SVGAGI (reference sequence). The CDR3 is 15 residues long. CDR3 nucleotide sequence: TGTGCCAGCAGTTACTCGGGTGAACAGGGGGGGGAGCAGTACTTC. It encodes CASSYSGEQGGEQYF.

The chain couples TRBV5-4 to TRBJ2-5; 8 positions match TRBD1. This CDR3 has 15 amino acids. CDR1 and CDR2 from the germline V gene are SGHNT and YYREEE (reference sequence). Trimming at V came to 2 bases and at J to 3 bases, leaving 6 bases not matched to a gene. The CDR3 DNA is TGTGCCAGCAGCTTTCCAGGGGGCATCGAAGAGACCCAGTACTTC. This translates into CASSFPGGIEETQYF.

This clone was seen once. This chain links TRBV6-1 with TRBJ1-1, with no clear D. This CDR3 contains 14 residues. Trimming pared 4 bases from V and 0 bases from J, leaving 9 bases between. Germline lookup yields CDR1 MNHNS and CDR2 SASEGT. The CDR3 DNA is TGTGCCAGCAGTGGAAGAGTTATGAACACTGAAGCTTTCTTT. Translated, it gives CASSGRVMNTEAFF.

This clone was seen just once. The J gene is TRBJ2-1, the V gene TRBV7-3; 11 nucleotides line up with TRBD2. This CDR3 is 15 amino acids long. V lost 5 bases, J lost 7 bases, and 7 bases stayed unmatched. Germline lookup yields CDR1 SGHTA and CDR2 FQGTGA. The CDR3, as DNA: TGTGCCAGCAGCGTTAGCGGGGGGGCGTCAAATGAGCAGTTCTTC. This codes for CASSVSGGASNEQFF.

The chain has TRBV25-1 and TRBJ2-2, with TRBD2 as a possible D gene (6 bases). The ends were cut back, 2 bases at V and 2 bases at J, with 12 bases in the middle. This CDR3 contains 16 residues. The germline V gene has CDR1 MGHDK and CDR2 SYGVNS. CDR3 sequence: CASSEPLGLNTGELFF. Written as DNA, the CDR3 is TGTGCCAGCAGTGAACCCTTGGGACTCAACACCGGGGAGCTGTTTTTT.

This clone has more than one count but fewer than ten. The chain has TRBV27 and TRBJ2-3; tentatively, D is TRBD2 (5 bases). CDR3 length: 12 residues. CDR1 and CDR2 from the germline V gene are MNHEY and SMNVEV (reference sequence). Trimming cost V 5 bases and J 11 bases, with 14 bases left between them. The CDR3 loop is CASSGSTGKQYF. CDR3 nucleotides: TGTGCCAGCAGTGGATCTACCGGGAAGCAGTATTTT.

This clone appeared once. V usage is TRBV19 and J usage is TRBJ1-5; 7 bases fit TRBD1. The germline V gene has CDR1 LNHDA and CDR2 SQIVND (reference sequence). The CDR3 consists of 16 residues. The J segment lost 2 bases and the V segment lost 3 bases, leaving 7 bases of the junction unmatched. CDR3 DNA: TGTGCCAGTAGTATTTTCCCCGGACAGGGCAATCAGCCCCAGCATTTT. This translates into CASSIFPGQGNQPQHF.

This chain joins TRBV7-9 and TRBJ2-7; perhaps TRBD2 as D (6 bases). The CDR3 length is 14 residues. V dropped 5 bases and J dropped 4 bases, with 15 bases sitting between them. Germline lookup yields CDR1 SEHNR and CDR2 FQNEAQ (reference sequence). The CDR3 protein is CASSASEGMYEQYF. CDR3 nucleotides: TGTGCCAGCAGCGCATCGGAGGGGATGTACGAGCAGTACTTC.

Concerning this clone itself: The same CDR3 can be traced to other DNA sequences in this sample. V gene TRBV7-3 combines with J gene TRBJ1-1; 7 bases match TRBD1. The germline CDR1 and CDR2 sequences are SGHTA and FQGTGA. This CDR3 spans 13 amino acids. J was trimmed by 1 base and V by 6 bases; bases with no gene match: 2. CDR3 nucleotide sequence: TGTGCCAGCAGTCAGGGGGGGAACACTGAAGCTTTCTTT. This sequence encodes CASSQGGNTEAFF.

The V call is TRBV15, the J call TRBJ2-7; possible D gene TRBD1, 5 bases. Germline assignment: CDR1 LNHNV and CDR2 YYDKDF (reference sequence). The CDR3 extends over 14 amino acids. The ends were cut back, 3 bases at V and 8 bases at J, with 17 bases in the middle. The CDR3, as DNA: TGTGCCACCAGCAGCGTCTCGACAGCTACGCAGCAGTACTTC. Its protein product is CATSSVSTATQQYF.